These 7 T cell receptor beta chains originate from one sample sequenced in a study of T cell responses to AZD1222 COVID-19 vaccine. Some clones are missing from TCRdb's copy, which holds only in-frame ones; the method was immunoSEQ multiplex PCR. The sample has 110,000 to 150,000 clones, roughly 85% seen once. The sample was peripheral blood, taken on day 0 of AZD1222 vaccination. These receptors all come from an adult in good health.

The chain joins TRBV11-2 to TRBJ2-1; D gene unclear. Germline V gives CDR1 SGHAT, CDR2 FQNNGV. The length of the CDR3 is 14 residues. V lost 5 bases to trimming and J lost 0 bases, with 8 bases between them. DNA of the CDR3: TGTGCCAGCAGCCGGCCGAGCTCCTACAATGAGCAGTTCTTC. Amino acid sequence: CASSRPSSYNEQFF.

Only a few counts were recorded for this clone. This sequence joins TRBV10-1 and TRBJ1-2; D unclear. The CDR3 is 13 amino acids. CDR1 WNHNN and CDR2 SYGVQD come from the germline V gene (reference sequence). V lost 3 bases and J 7 bases, leaving 12 bases between the germline ends. The CDR3 DNA reads TGCGCCAGCAGTGACTCTCTCGAGAGTGGCTACACCTTC. It yields the protein CASSDSLESGYTF.

This chain uses TRBV5-1 with TRBJ2-1; D is unclear. CDR1 SGHRS and CDR2 YFSETQ come from the germline V gene. The CDR3 length is 14 residues. Trimming stripped 0 bases from V and 5 bases from J, with 9 bases between. CDR3 region: CASSLGGYNNEQFF. The CDR3, as DNA: TGCGCCAGCAGCTTGGGCGGCTACAACAATGAGCAGTTCTTC.

The chain recombines TRBV6-1 with TRBJ2-3, with D unresolved. CDR3 length equals 13 residues. In germline, CDR1 is MNHNS, CDR2 SASEGT. Trimming pared 10 bases from V and 1 base from J, leaving 12 bases between. CDR3 loop: CATLRTGTDTQYF. DNA for the CDR3: TGTGCCACCCTACGAACGGGCACAGATACGCAGTATTTT.

A single count supports this clone. The chain is built from TRBV19 and TRBJ1-1, with no clear D. The CDR3 runs 13 residues. The germline CDR1 and CDR2 sequences are LNHDA and SQIVND (reference sequence). V gave up 4 bases and J gave up 3 bases, with 9 bases separating them. The CDR3 region has the DNA TGTGCCAGTAGTACCATGGAGCACACTGAAGCTTTCTTT. Translating it yields CASSTMEHTEAFF.

The J gene is TRBJ1-1, the V gene TRBV25-1; no clear D. Germline values: CDR1 MGHDK, CDR2 SYGVNS. V lost 4 bases and J lost 6, with 9 bases in between. The CDR3 runs 12 residues. CDR3 nucleotide sequence: TGTGCCAGCAGTGTCCCGGGCTCTGAAGCTTTCTTT. It codes for CASSVPGSEAFF. The variable domain in full, completed from reference TRBV25-1 and TRBJ1-1, reads EADIYQTPRYLVIGTGKKITLECSQTMGHDKMYWYQQDPGMELHLIHYSYGVNSTEKGDLSSESTVSRIRTEHFPLTLESARPSHTSQYLCASSVPGSEAFFGQGTRLTVV.

This chain's CDR3 is CASSLTRDRGPYEQYF. CDR3 nucleotide sequence: TGCGCCAGCAGCTTGACCCGGGACAGGGGCCCCTACGAGCAGTACTTC. The chain recombines TRBV5-1 with TRBJ2-7; TRBD1 matches at 10 bases. Germline V gene lookup returns CDR1 SGHRS and CDR2 YFSETQ. The CDR3 extends over 16 amino acids. Trimming cost V 1 base and J 2 bases; bases outside gene matches: 6.